The clone carrying this TCR beta chain was recorded a few times. These donors, healthy bone marrow donors, were studied. Primers: 60 Vbeta forward and 13 Jbeta reverse. TCRdb keeps only in-frame clones here, not all; method: immunoSEQ multiplex PCR. In the table there are roughly 99,000 clones, roughly three quarters of which are singletons. This record comes from a study of cytomegalovirus exposure and HLA in healthy donors. At the level of the study: The roughly 120 million unique TCR beta sequences, from about 180 million T cells, were found by an earlier analysis.

Trimming at V came to 2 bases and at J to 2 bases, leaving 12 bases not matched to a gene. Germline V gene sequence: CDR1 MNHEY, CDR2 SMNVEV (reference sequence). CDR3 length: 17 residues. This chain uses TRBV27 with TRBJ2-7; TRBD2 aligns across 7 bases. The specimen was PBMCs. The receptor was derived from a middle-aged woman in good health and CMV-seronegative. CDR3 nucleotide sequence: TGTGCCAGCAGTTTAAAAGTTTCGGGACTAAGAACCTACGAGCAGTACTTC. Translated, it gives CASSLKVSGLRTYEQYF.